The clone carrying this T cell receptor (beta chain) was counted a few times. Its antigen is not known. The CDR3 runs 14 residues. CDR1 is MDHEN, CDR2 SYDVKM, per germline. Trimming cost V 5 bases and J 3 bases, with 11 bases left between them. TCRdb re-derived calls from the reads in MiXCR, one entry per CDR3 protein. The sample has around 530,000 distinct CDR3 sequences; about 17% are singletons. This sample was included in a study of T cell repertoires in cytomegalovirus infection. About the study: Carrying CMV and the relevant HLA type showed in public TCR beta signatures. General study findings and limits: Summed frequency of public TCR beta families distinguished CMV carriers with the relevant HLA. HLA-C-restricted TCR beta clonotypes specific for CMV led the ex vivo response.

The gene calls are TRBV28 and TRBJ1-5; D ambiguous. Sequenced material: CD8+ T cells from PBMCs. The clonotype was recovered from a human donor in good health (CMV status not recorded). Some clones in this sample may be carry-over from other donors' samples. CDR3 residues: CASSPSFDNQPQHF. CDR3 bases: TGTGCCAGCAGTCCTTCATTTGACAATCAGCCCCAGCATTTT.